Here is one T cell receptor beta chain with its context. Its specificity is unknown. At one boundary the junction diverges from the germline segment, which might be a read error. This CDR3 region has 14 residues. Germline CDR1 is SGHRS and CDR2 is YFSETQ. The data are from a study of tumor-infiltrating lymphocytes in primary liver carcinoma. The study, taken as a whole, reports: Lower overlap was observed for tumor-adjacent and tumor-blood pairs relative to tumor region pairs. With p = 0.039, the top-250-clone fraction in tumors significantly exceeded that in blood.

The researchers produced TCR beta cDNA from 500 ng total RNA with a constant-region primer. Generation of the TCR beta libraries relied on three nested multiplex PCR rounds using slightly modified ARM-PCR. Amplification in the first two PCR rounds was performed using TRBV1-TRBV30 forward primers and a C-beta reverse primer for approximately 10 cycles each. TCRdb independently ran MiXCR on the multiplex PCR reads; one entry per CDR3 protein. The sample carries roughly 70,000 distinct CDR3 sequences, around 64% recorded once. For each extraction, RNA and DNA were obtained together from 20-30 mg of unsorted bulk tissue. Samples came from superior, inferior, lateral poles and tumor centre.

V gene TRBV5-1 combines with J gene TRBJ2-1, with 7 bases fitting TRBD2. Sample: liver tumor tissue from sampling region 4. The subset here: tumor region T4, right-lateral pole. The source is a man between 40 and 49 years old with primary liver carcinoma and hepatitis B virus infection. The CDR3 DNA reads TGCGCCTGCAGCTCGCGCCCTAGCGGACCTGAGCAGTCCTTC. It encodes CACSSRPSGPEQSF.